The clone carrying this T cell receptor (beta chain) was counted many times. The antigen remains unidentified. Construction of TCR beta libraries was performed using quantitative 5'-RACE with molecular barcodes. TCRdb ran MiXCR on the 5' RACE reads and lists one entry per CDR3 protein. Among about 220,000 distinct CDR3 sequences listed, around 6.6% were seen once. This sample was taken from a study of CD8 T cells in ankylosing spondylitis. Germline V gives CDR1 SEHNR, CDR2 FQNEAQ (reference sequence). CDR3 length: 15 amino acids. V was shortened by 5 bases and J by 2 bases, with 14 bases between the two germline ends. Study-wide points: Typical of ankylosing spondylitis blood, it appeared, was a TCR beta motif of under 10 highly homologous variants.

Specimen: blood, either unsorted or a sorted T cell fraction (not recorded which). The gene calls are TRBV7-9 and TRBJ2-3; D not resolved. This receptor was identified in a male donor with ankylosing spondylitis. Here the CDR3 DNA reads TGTGCCAGCAGCCCTAAGACAATCTCCACAGATACGCAGTATTTT. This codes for CASSPKTISTDTQYF.